This record looks at one T cell receptor (beta chain) sequence and its context. Its antigen remains unknown. The sample is drawn from a study of cytomegalovirus exposure and HLA in healthy donors. The PCR employed 60 Vbeta primers together with 13 Jbeta primers. Clones were sequenced by immunoSEQ multiplex PCR, and TCRdb holds only the in-frame ones, with some missing. This repertoire shows 150,000 to 200,000 clones, roughly four fifths found once; its top ten account for about 2%. Study-level results: Near-uniform donor sequencing depth was presumed by presence/absence analyses.

Trimming took off 5 bases at V and 3 bases at J, with 16 bases between the two ends. The CDR3 runs to 15 residues. Germline V lookup: CDR1 MGHDK, CDR2 SYGVNS. Sequenced: PBMCs. The TCR was taken from a woman aged 25 to 39 in good health and CMV-seropositive. The rearrangement links TRBV25-1 to TRBJ1-1; D ambiguous. This chain's CDR3 is CASSRPTGSHTEAFF. The DNA for the CDR3 is TGTGCCAGCAGTCGGCCCACCGGGAGCCACACTGAAGCTTTCTTT.